One sample yielded the 19 T cell receptor beta chains listed below, sequenced in a study of shared clonotypes between healthy human individuals. Assay: immunoSEQ multiplex PCR; the TCRdb copy retains only in-frame clones and omits some. Of millions of clones listed, 85% to 95% are singletons. Input material: naive CD4+ T cells sorted from blood. The subset here: CD45RA+ positively selected. The receptors were gathered from a man between 18 and 29 years old in good health.

The gene calls are TRBV12-5 and TRBJ1-3; 7 nucleotides match TRBD1. Per germline, CDR1 LGHNT and CDR2 FRNRAP. This CDR3 is 18 amino acids long. V trimming: 0 bases; J trimming: 0 bases; junction bases outside the gene matches: 8. The CDR3 sequence: CASGLVQKGAISGNTIYF. DNA of the CDR3: TGTGCTAGTGGTTTGGTACAGAAGGGGGCGATCTCTGGAAACACCATATATTTT.

This clone appeared once. Here the CDR3 reads CASGRPGQGLHEQYF. The CDR3 DNA follows: TGTGCTAGTGGCAGGCCGGGACAGGGACTCCACGAGCAGTACTTC. The V and J genes are TRBV12-5 and TRBJ2-7, with 9 bases aligning to TRBD1. The CDR3 totals 15 residues. Germline V gives CDR1 LGHNT, CDR2 FRNRAP. The junction had 11 bases not matched to a gene; V was cut back by 6 bases and J by 5 bases.

CDR3 sequence reads: CASSQYRGGGYTF. CDR3 DNA sequence: TGTGCCAGCAGCCAATACAGGGGAGGCGGCTACACCTTC. The chain joins TRBV11-2 to TRBJ1-2; 7 bases line up with TRBD1. The CDR3 spans 13 residues. Germline CDR1 SGHAT, CDR2 FQNNGV. V shed 5 bases, J shed 8 bases, and the junction held 8 bases outside the gene matches.

The V gene is TRBV28, the J gene TRBJ1-3, with D unclear. The CDR3 extends over 15 amino acids. Germline-derived CDR1 and CDR2 are MDHEN and SYDVKM. Trimming stripped 7 bases from V and 5 bases from J, with 18 bases between. CDR3 sequence: CASMGTAILRNTIYF. In DNA, the CDR3 is TGTGCCAGCATGGGCACTGCTATTCTTCGAAACACCATATATTTT.

The chain carries TRBV4-1 and TRBJ2-7; the D gene is possibly TRBD1 (8 bases). The CDR3 is 17 amino acids. Trimming shortened V by 3 bases and J by 4 bases, and 22 bases separated the two germline ends. Per germline, CDR1 MGHRA and CDR2 YSYEKL. CDR3 protein: CASSQGGEGQVVYEQYF. CDR3 coding DNA: TGCGCCAGCAGCCAGGGCGGGGAGGGACAGGTTGTTTACGAGCAGTACTTC.

V and J are TRBV7-3 and TRBJ2-7, with TRBD2 matching over 8 bases. Germline assignment: CDR1 SGHTA and CDR2 FQGTGA. The J segment lost 2 bases and the V segment lost 2 bases, leaving 5 bases of the junction unmatched. The CDR3 has 15 residues. CDR3 nucleotides: TGTGCCAGCAGCTTAGGCGGGGGGTTTACCTACGAGCAGTACTTC. Translation: CASSLGGGFTYEQYF.

The chain couples TRBV18 to TRBJ2-7; D is possibly TRBD1 (6 bases). CDR1 KGHSH and CDR2 LQKENI come from the germline V gene. The CDR3 contains 14 residues. V lost 5 bases and J 1 base, leaving 12 bases between the germline ends. The CDR3 region is CASSFLTGSYEQYF. CDR3 coding DNA: TGTGCCAGCTCATTTTTGACAGGATCCTACGAGCAGTACTTC.

This sequence joins TRBV4-1 and TRBJ2-5; TRBD2 agrees at 8 bases. The germline gives CDR1 MGHRA, CDR2 YSYEKL. CDR3 length: 17 residues. V shed 4 bases, J shed 2 bases, and the junction held 12 bases outside the gene matches. CDR3 bases: TGCGCCAGCAGCCCAGGGGTAGTAGCGGGGACACAAGAGACCCAGTACTTC. Translating gives CASSPGVVAGTQETQYF.

The chain has TRBV11-2 and TRBJ2-5; no clear D. This CDR3 has 11 residues. Per germline, CDR1 SGHAT and CDR2 FQNNGV. V lost 3 bases to trimming and J lost 7 bases, with 6 bases between them. The CDR3 DNA is TGTGCCAGCAGCTTTTCGGGGACCCAGTACTTC. Residues: CASSFSGTQYF.

The rearrangement uses TRBV27 and TRBJ2-1; D gene uncertain. The V and J ends lost 6 bases and 1 base respectively, with 16 bases between them. Germline V gives CDR1 MNHEY, CDR2 SMNVEV (reference sequence). There are 16 residues in the CDR3. Here the CDR3 DNA reads TGTGCCAGCAGACCCTTACACCTTTTTTCCTACAATGAGCAGTTCTTC. Encoded protein: CASRPLHLFSYNEQFF.

This chain uses TRBV19 with TRBJ1-2; D may be TRBD1 (5 bases). The CDR3 sequence is 14 residues long. Trimming took off 7 bases at V and 7 bases at J, with 19 bases between the two ends. In germline, CDR1 is LNHDA, CDR2 SQIVND (reference sequence). Written as DNA, the CDR3 is TGTGCCAGTAACCCCACGCGGGGACCGGGTGGCTACACCTTC. It yields the protein CASNPTRGPGGYTF. Looking up the rest from reference TRBV19 and TRBJ1-2 gives the full variable domain: DGGITQSPKYLFRKEGQNVTLSCEQNLNHDAMYWYRQDPGQGLRLIYYSQIVNDFQKGDIAEGYSVSREKKESFPLTVTSAQKNPTAFYLCASNPTRGPGGYTFGSGTRLTVV.

The chain carries TRBV4-1 and TRBJ2-2, with 15 bases matching TRBD2. Trimming cost V 5 bases and J 4 bases; bases outside gene matches: 11. This CDR3 region has 19 residues. Germline loops: CDR1 MGHRA, CDR2 YSYEKL. The CDR3 spells CASSSWTSGGEPSTGELFF. CDR3 DNA sequence: TGCGCCAGCAGCTCCTGGACTAGCGGGGGGGAACCCAGCACCGGGGAGCTGTTTTTT.

The chain has TRBV14 and TRBJ2-7; D not certain. Germline assignment: CDR1 SGHDN and CDR2 FVKESK. V lost 0 bases, J lost 3 bases, and 12 bases lay in between. This CDR3 has 15 residues. The CDR3 DNA sequence: TGTGCCAGCAGCCAAGACGGCTTATTCTACTACGAGCAGTACTTC. Translation: CASSQDGLFYYEQYF.

The chain uses TRBV20-1 and TRBJ1-4; no reliable D call. The CDR3 runs 11 residues. Germline CDR1 DFQATT, CDR2 SNEGSKA (reference sequence). Trimming removed 2 bases at V and 17 bases at J, with 15 bases between. In nucleotides, the CDR3 is TGCAGTGCTAGAACTGGGGAAAAACCCTTTTTT. It specifies CSARTGEKPFF.

This chain joins TRBV6-6 and TRBJ1-4; 8 nucleotides match TRBD1. The CDR3 totals 16 residues. The V gene end was trimmed by 6 bases and the J gene end by 1 base; junction bases not matched to a gene: 7. Germline V gene sequence: CDR1 MNHNY, CDR2 SVGAGI (reference sequence). The CDR3 here is CASSRRGLVTNEKLFF. The CDR3 DNA reads as TGTGCCAGCAGCCGCAGGGGGCTCGTAACTAATGAAAAACTGTTTTTT.

The chain combines TRBV29-1 with TRBJ2-1; D could derive from TRBD1 or TRBD2 (5 bases each). Trimming removed 7 bases from V and 2 bases from J, with 15 bases in between. Germline V lookup: CDR1 SQVTM, CDR2 ANQGSEA. This CDR3 is 14 amino acids long. The CDR3 nucleotides read TGCAGCGGGGGGAGTACACCTGCCTACAATGAGCAGTTCTTC. As protein: CSGGSTPAYNEQFF.

V usage is TRBV15 and J usage is TRBJ2-5; 9 nucleotides agree with TRBD2. Germline CDR1 and CDR2: LNHNV and YYDKDF (reference sequence). The CDR3 is 15 amino acids. The ends lost 1 base at V and 5 bases at J; junction bases unmatched: 5. CDR3 loop: CATSRVAGVGETQYF. The DNA for the CDR3 is TGTGCCACCAGCAGAGTAGCGGGGGTAGGGGAGACCCAGTACTTC.

The chain employs TRBV7-2 and TRBJ1-4; D not resolved. CDR3 size: 14 residues. Germline assignment: CDR1 SGHTA and CDR2 FQGNSA. Trimming stripped 2 bases from V and 4 bases from J, with 8 bases between. The CDR3 DNA reads as TGTGCCAGCAGCTTAACCGCGGTTAATGAAAAACTGTTTTTT. This gives the protein CASSLTAVNEKLFF.

The rearrangement uses TRBV2 and TRBJ1-3; no definite D call. Looked up from germline, CDR1 is SNHLY and CDR2 is FYNNEI. V lost 6 bases, J lost 0 bases, and 9 bases lay in between. The CDR3 loop spans 14 amino acids. CDR3 loop: CASREEFSGNTIYF. In DNA, the CDR3 is TGTGCCAGCAGGGAGGAGTTCTCTGGAAACACCATATATTTT. The entire variable domain, with the rest obtained from reference TRBV2 and TRBJ1-3, is as follows: EPEVTQTPSHQVTQMGQEVILRCVPISNHLYFYWYRQILGQKVEFLVSFYNNEISEKSEIFDDQFSVERPDGSNFTLKIRSTKLEDSAMYFCASREEFSGNTIYFGEGSWLTVV.